This T cell receptor (beta chain) is drawn from a study of blood T cell repertoires in COVID-19. Turning to the study itself: Both acute and convalescent COVID-19 samples were obtained from the United States, Italy and Spain.

Clones were sequenced by immunoSEQ multiplex PCR, and TCRdb holds only the in-frame ones, with some missing. The table lists about 220,000 clones, around 82% of them singletons. The V gene end was trimmed by 7 bases and the J gene end by 6 bases; junction bases not matched to a gene: 4. This CDR3 spans 13 amino acids. The germline V gene has CDR1 LNHDA and CDR2 SQIVND (reference sequence). Sequencing was done on a sample of peripheral blood. The chain couples TRBV19 to TRBJ2-1; 9 bases agree with TRBD1. The clonotype was recovered from a woman of 80 years or more with acute or convalescent COVID-19. This chain's CDR3 is CASTRTGVNEQFF. CDR3 nucleotides: TGTGCCAGTACGAGGACAGGGGTCAATGAGCAGTTCTTC.